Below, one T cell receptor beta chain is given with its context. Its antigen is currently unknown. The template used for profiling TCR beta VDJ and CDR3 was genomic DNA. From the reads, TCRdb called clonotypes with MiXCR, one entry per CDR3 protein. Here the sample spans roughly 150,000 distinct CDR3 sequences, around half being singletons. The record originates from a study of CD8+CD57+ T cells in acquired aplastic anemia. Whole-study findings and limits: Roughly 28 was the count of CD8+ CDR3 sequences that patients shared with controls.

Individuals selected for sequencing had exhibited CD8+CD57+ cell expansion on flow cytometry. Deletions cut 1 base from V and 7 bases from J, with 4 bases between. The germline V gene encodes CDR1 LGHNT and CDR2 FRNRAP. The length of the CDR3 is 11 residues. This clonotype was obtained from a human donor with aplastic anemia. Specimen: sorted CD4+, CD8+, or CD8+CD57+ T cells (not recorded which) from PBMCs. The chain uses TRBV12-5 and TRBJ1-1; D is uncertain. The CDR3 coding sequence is TGTGCTAGTGGTTTGGACGGTGAAGCTTTCTTT. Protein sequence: CASGLDGEAFF.